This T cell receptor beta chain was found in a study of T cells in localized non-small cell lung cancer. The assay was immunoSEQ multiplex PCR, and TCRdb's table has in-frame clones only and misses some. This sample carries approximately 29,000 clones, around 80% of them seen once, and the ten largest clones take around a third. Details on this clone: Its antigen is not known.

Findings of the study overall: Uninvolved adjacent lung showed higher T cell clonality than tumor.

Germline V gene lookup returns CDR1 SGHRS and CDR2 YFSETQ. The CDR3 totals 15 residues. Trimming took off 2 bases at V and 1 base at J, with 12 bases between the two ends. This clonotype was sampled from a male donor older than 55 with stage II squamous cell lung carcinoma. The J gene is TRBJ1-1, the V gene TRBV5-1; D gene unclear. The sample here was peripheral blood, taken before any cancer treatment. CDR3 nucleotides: TGCGCCAGCAGCTTCGGACGCCTCTCGAACACTGAAGCTTTCTTT. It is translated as CASSFGRLSNTEAFF.